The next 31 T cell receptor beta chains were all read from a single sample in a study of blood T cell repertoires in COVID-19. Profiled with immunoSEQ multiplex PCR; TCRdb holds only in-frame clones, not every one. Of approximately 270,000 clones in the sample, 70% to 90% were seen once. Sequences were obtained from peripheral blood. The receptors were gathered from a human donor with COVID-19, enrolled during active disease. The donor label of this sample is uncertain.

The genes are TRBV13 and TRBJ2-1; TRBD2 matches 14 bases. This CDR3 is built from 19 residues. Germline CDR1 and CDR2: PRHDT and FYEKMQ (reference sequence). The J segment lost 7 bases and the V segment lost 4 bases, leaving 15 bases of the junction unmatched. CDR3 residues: CASSSRTSGRPVAWNEQFF. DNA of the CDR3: TGTGCCAGCAGCTCCCGGACTAGCGGGAGGCCGGTGGCCTGGAATGAGCAGTTCTTC.

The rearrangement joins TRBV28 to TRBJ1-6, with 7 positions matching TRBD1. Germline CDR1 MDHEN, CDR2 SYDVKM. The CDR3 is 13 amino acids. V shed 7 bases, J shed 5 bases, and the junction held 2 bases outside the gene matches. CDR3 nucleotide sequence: TGTGCCAGCAAGGACAGGAATAATTCACCCCTCCACTTT. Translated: CASKDRNNSPLHF.

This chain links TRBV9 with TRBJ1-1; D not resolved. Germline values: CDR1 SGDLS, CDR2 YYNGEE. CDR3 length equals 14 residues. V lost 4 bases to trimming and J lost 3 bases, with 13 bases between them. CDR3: CASSPIAVDTEAFF. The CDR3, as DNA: TGTGCCAGCAGCCCCATCGCAGTTGACACTGAAGCTTTCTTT.

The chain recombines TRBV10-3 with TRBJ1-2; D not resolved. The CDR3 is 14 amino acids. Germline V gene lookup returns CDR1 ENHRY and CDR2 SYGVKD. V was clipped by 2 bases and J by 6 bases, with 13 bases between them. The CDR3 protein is CAISEADSRDGYTF. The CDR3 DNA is TGTGCCATCAGTGAGGCGGACTCGAGGGATGGCTACACCTTC.

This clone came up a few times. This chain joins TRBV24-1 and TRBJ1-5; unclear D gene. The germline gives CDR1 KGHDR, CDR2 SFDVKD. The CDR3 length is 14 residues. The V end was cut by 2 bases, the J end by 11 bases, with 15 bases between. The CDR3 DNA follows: TGTGCCACCAGTGATTCCCAGAGGGCCCGGGCCCAGCATTTT. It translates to CATSDSQRARAQHF.

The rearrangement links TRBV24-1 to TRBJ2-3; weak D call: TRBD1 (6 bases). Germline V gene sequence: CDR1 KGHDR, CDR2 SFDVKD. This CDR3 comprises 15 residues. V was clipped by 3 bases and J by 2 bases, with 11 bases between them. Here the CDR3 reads CATSDPTGYTDTQYF. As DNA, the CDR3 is TGTGCCACCAGTGATCCGACAGGTTACACAGATACGCAGTATTTT.

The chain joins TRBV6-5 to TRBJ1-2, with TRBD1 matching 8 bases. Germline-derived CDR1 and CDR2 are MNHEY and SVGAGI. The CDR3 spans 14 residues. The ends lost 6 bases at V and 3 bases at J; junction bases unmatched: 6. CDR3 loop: CASSLQGADYGYTF. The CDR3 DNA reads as TGTGCCAGCAGCCTGCAGGGGGCAGACTATGGCTACACCTTC.

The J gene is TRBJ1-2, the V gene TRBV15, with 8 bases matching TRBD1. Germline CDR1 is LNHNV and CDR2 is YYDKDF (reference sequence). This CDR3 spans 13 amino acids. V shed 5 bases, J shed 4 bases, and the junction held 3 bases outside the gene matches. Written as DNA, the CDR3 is TGTGCCACCAGCGAAGGACAGGGCTATGGCTACACCTTC. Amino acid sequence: CATSEGQGYGYTF.

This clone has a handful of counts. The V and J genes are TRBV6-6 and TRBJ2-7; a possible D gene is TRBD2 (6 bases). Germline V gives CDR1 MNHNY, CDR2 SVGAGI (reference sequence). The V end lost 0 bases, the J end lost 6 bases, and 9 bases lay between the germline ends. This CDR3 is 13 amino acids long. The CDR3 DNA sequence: TGTGCCAGCAGTTACTCGGGGGAGGCCGAGCAGTACTTC. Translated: CASSYSGEAEQYF.

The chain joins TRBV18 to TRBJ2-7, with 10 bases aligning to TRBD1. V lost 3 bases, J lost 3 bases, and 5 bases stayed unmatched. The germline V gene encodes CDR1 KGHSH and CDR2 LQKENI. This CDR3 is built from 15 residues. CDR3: CASSPAGTGVYEQYF. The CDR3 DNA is TGTGCCAGCTCACCGGCGGGGACAGGGGTCTACGAGCAGTACTTC.

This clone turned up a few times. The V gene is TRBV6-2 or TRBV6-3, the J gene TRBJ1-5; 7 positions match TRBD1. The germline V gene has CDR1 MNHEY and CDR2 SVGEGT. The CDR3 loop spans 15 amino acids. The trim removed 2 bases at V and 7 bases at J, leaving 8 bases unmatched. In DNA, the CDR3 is TGTGCCAGCAGTTACCCGACAGGGTCACTACAGCCCCAGCATTTT. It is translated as CASSYPTGSLQPQHF.

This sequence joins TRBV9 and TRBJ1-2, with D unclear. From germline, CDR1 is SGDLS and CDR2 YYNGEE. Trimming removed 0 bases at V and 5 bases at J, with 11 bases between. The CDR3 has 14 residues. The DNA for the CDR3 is TGTGCCAGCAGCGTAGTAGCGGACGGGTATGGCTACACCTTC. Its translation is CASSVVADGYGYTF.

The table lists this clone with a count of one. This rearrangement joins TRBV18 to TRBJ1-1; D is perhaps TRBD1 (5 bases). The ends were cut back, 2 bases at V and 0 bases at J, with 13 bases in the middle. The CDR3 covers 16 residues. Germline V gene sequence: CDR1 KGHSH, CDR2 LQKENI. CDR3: CASSPRDGGVNTEAFF. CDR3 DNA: TGTGCCAGCTCACCAAGGGACGGGGGGGTGAACACTGAAGCTTTCTTT.

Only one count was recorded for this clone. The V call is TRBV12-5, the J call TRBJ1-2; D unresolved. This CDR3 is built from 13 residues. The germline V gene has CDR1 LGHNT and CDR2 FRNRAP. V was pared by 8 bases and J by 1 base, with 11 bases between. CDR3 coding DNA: TGTGCTAGTCTATTGCCGAGTAACTATGGCTACACCTTC. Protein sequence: CASLLPSNYGYTF.

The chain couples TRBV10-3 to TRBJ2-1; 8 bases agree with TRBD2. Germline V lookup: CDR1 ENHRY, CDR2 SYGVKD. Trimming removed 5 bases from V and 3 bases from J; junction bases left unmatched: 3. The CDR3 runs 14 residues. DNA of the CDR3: TGTGCCATCAGTCCGCGGGAGGACTACAATGAGCAGTTCTTC. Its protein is CAISPREDYNEQFF.

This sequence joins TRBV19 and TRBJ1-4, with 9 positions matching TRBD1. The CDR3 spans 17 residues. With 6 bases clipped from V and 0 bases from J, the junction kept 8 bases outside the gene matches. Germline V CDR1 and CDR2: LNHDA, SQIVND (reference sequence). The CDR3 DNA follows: TGTGCCAGTAGCCGGGACAGGGATTCGGCAACTAATGAAAAACTGTTTTTT. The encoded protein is CASSRDRDSATNEKLFF.

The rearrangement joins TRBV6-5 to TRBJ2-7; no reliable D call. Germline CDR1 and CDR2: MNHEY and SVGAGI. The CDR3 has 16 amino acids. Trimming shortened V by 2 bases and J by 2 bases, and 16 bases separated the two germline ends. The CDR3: CASSYSRPGAPYEQYF. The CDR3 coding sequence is TGTGCCAGCAGTTACAGTCGCCCAGGTGCTCCCTACGAGCAGTACTTC.

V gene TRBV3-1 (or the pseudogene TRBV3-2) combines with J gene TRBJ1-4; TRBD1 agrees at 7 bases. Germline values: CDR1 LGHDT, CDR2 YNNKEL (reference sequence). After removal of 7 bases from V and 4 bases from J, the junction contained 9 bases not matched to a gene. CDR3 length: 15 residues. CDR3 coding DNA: TGTGCCAGCAAGAGATCCGGGACAGATAATGAAAAACTGTTTTTT. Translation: CASKRSGTDNEKLFF.

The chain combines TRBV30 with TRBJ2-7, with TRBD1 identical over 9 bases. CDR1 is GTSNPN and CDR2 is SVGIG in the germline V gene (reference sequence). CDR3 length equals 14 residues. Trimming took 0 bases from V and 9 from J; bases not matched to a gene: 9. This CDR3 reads CAWSVLTGGISQYF. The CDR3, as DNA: TGTGCCTGGAGTGTACTGACAGGGGGTATTTCGCAGTACTTC.

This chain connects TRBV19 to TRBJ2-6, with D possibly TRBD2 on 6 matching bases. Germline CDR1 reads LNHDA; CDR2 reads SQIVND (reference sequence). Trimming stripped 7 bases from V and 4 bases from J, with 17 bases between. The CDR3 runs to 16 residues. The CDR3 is CASTLGGRRGANVLTF. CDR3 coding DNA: TGTGCCAGTACCCTGGGGGGTAGAAGAGGGGCCAACGTCCTGACTTTC.

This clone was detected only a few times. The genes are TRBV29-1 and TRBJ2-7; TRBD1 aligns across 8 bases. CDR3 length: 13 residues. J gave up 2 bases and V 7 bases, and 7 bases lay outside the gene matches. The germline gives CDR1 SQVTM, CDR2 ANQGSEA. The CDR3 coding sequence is TGCAGCGCTGCGGACAGGGTAACCTACGAGCAGTACTTC. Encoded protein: CSAADRVTYEQYF.

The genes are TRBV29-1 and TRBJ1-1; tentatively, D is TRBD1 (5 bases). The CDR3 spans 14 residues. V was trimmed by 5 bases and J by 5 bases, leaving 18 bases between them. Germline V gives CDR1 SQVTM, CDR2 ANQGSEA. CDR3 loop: CSVSNQGGGTEAFF. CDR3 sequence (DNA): TGCAGCGTTTCAAATCAGGGCGGGGGGACTGAAGCTTTCTTT.

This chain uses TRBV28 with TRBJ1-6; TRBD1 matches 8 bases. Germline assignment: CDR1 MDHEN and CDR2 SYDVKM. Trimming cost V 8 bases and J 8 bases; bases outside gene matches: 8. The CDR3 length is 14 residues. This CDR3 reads CASLQGAAHSPLHF. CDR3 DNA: TGTGCCAGCCTCCAGGGGGCGGCTCATTCACCCCTCCACTTT.

Here the CDR3 reads CASSPGDRGLLREKLFF. The CDR3 DNA reads as TGCGCCAGCAGCCCTGGGGACAGGGGCCTCCTTCGGGAAAAACTGTTTTTT. The chain uses TRBV5-1 and TRBJ1-4, with 10 bases that match TRBD1. Germline V gene lookup returns CDR1 SGHRS and CDR2 YFSETQ. There are 17 residues in the CDR3. Unmatched junction bases numbered 14, after V lost 4 bases and J lost 8 bases.

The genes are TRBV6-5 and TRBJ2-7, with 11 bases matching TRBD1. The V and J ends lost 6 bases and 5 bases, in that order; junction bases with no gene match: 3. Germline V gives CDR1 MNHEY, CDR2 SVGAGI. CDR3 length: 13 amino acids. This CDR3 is CASRLGQGDEQYF. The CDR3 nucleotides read TGTGCCAGCAGGCTGGGACAGGGGGACGAGCAGTACTTC.

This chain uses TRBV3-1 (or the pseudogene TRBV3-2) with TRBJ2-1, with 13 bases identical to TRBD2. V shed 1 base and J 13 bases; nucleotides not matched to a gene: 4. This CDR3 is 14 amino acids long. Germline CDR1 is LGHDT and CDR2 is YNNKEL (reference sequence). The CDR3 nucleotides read TGTGCCAGCAGCCAAGGACTAGCGGGGGGACCACAGTTCTTC. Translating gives CASSQGLAGGPQFF.

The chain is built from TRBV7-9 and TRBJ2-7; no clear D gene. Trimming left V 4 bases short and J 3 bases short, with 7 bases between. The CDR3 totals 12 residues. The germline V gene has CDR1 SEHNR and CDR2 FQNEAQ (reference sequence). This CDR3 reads CASSSQDYEQYF. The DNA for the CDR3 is TGTGCCAGCAGCTCACAAGACTACGAGCAGTACTTC.

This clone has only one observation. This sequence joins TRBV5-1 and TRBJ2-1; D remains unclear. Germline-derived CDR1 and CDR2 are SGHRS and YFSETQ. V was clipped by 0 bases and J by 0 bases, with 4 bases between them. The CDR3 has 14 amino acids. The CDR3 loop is CASSLVISYNEQFF. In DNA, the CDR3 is TGCGCCAGCAGCTTGGTAATCTCCTACAATGAGCAGTTCTTC.

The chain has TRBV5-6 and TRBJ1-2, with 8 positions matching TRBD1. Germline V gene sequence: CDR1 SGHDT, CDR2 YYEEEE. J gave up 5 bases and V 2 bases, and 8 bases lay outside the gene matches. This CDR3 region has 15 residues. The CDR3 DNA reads TGTGCCAGCAGCTTAAGACAGGGGCGAGGGTATGGCTACACCTTC. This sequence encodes CASSLRQGRGYGYTF.

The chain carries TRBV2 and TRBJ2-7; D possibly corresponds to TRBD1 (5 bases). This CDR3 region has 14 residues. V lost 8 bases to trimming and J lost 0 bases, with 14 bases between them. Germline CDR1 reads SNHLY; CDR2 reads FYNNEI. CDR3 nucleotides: TGTGCCAGCCTTAGAGTTGACAGCTCCTACGAGCAGTACTTC. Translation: CASLRVDSSYEQYF.

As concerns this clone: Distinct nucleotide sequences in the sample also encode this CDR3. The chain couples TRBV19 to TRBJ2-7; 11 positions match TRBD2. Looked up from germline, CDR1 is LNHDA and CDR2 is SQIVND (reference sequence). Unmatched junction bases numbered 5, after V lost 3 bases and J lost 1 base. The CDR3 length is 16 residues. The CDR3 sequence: CASSMSVAGGSYEQYF. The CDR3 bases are TGTGCCAGTAGTATGTCCGTAGCGGGAGGGTCCTACGAGCAGTACTTC. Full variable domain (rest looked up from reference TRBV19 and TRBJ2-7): DGGITQSPKYLFRKEGQNVTLSCEQNLNHDAMYWYRQDPGQGLRLIYYSQIVNDFQKGDIAEGYSVSREKKESFPLTVTSAQKNPTAFYLCASSMSVAGGSYEQYFGPGTRLTVT.